The next 23 T cell receptor beta chains were all read from a single sample in a study of blood T cells in healthy people across ages. Through a sample-barcoded 5' primer and a J-beta primer mix, a second PCR was run for roughly 6 to 11 cycles. TCRdb fed the 5' RACE reads into MiXCR, producing one record per CDR3 protein. The sample has some 930,000 distinct CDR3 sequences, under 35% seen once. In addition, the sample was reused for a study of T cells of mothers and their children.

The material sequenced was blood. The origin of the receptors is a middle-aged woman in good health.

This clonotype was observed a handful of times. This chain uses TRBV28 with TRBJ2-4, with TRBD2 matching 10 bases. TRBJ2-7 matches the DNA end more closely, so the J call is doubtful. CDR3 length: 14 residues. Germline CDR1 reads MDHEN; CDR2 reads SYDVKM. For the CDR3, the DNA is TGTGCCAGCAGTGTCCCTAGCGGGGGATACGAGCAGTACTTC. Its translation: CASSVPSGGYEQYF.

This clonotype was found many times. The CDR3 region is CSAPAGASYEQYF. The CDR3 DNA reads as TGCAGTGCTCCAGCGGGGGCCTCCTACGAGCAGTACTTC. The chain uses TRBV20-1 and TRBJ2-7; TRBD2 agrees at 8 bases. Per the germline V gene, CDR1 is DFQATT and CDR2 is SNEGSKA (reference sequence). The CDR3 is 13 amino acids. The V gene end was trimmed by 5 bases and the J gene end by 0 bases; junction bases not matched to a gene: 3.

There are many counts of this clonotype. The rearrangement uses TRBV29-1 and TRBJ2-7; TRBD2 matches 9 bases. Per the germline V gene, CDR1 is SQVTM and CDR2 is ANQGSEA. Trimming removed 3 bases from V and 0 bases from J; junction bases left unmatched: 6. The CDR3 has 15 residues. DNA of the CDR3: TGCAGCGTTGAGGGAGTAGCGGGGGCCTCCTACGAGCAGTACTTC. Its translation is CSVEGVAGASYEQYF.

Turning to this clonotype: Possible read error: a much larger clone is one base away. V usage is TRBV5-1 and J usage is TRBJ2-1; 9 positions agree with TRBD2. After removal of 4 bases from V and 8 bases from J, the junction contained 7 bases not matched to a gene. The CDR3 runs to 14 residues. The germline CDR1 and CDR2 sequences are SGHRS and YFSETQ. The chain's CDR3 is CASSVASGVDEQFF. The CDR3 nucleotides are TGCGCCAGCAGCGTGGCTAGCGGGGTCGATGAGCAGTTCTTC.

The rearrangement uses TRBV5-6 and TRBJ2-5, with D unresolved. The J call may be wrong; the DNA end is better matched by TRBJ2-7. Per the germline V gene, CDR1 is SGHDT and CDR2 is YYEEEE. This CDR3 region has 13 residues. In DNA form, the CDR3 reads TGTGCCAGCAGCTTAAACAGAAACTACGAGCAGTACTTC. Its protein product is CASSLNRNYEQYF.

This clonotype turned up a few times. The chain is built from TRBV7-9 and TRBJ2-7; D is uncertain. CDR3 length: 15 amino acids. Germline CDR1 is SEHNR and CDR2 is FQNEAQ (reference sequence). The V end lost 4 bases, the J end lost 9 bases, and 22 bases lay between the germline ends. The CDR3 bases are TGTGCCAGCAGCTCTAAAGAGAATCCAAGACAATGGCAGTACTTC. Its protein is CASSSKENPRQWQYF.

In this sample, this clonotype turned up many times. CDR3 amino acids: CSASEEPSPLHF. CDR3 nucleotides: TGCAGTGCTAGTGAGGAACCCTCACCCCTCCACTTT. This chain joins TRBV20-1 and TRBJ1-6; D gene ambiguous. Germline V gene sequence: CDR1 DFQATT, CDR2 SNEGSKA (reference sequence). Trimming cost V 3 bases and J 10 bases, with 10 bases left between them. The CDR3 consists of 12 residues.

V is TRBV2 and J is TRBJ2-1; a possible D gene is TRBD2 (7 bases). Deletions cut 8 bases from V and 8 bases from J, with 16 bases between. CDR1 and CDR2 (germline): SNHLY, FYNNEI. The CDR3 totals 13 residues. The CDR3 loop reads CASRRGPIDEQFF. The DNA for the CDR3 is TGTGCCAGCCGGCGGGGGCCGATCGATGAGCAGTTCTTC.

This CDR3 reads CASSWGFADTQYF. DNA for the CDR3: TGTGCCAGCTCGTGGGGCTTTGCAGATACGCAGTATTTT. The rearrangement uses TRBV2 and TRBJ2-3; D is possibly TRBD1 (5 bases). The V gene's germline CDR1 is SNHLY and CDR2 FYNNEI. This CDR3 contains 13 residues. V gave up 8 bases and J gave up 4 bases, with 13 bases separating them.

This clonotype was seen only a few times. The CDR3 spells CASSVVVAPYNEQFF. The CDR3 nucleotides read TGTGCCAGCAGCGTAGTAGTCGCACCCTACAATGAGCAGTTCTTC. V is TRBV9 and J is TRBJ2-1, with D uncertain. V was pared by 0 bases and J by 2 bases, with 9 bases between. Germline V CDR1 and CDR2: SGDLS, YYNGEE. CDR3 size: 15 residues.

This clonotype was detected only a few times. This chain links TRBV7-9 with TRBJ2-3, with D perhaps TRBD2 (6 bases). The CDR3 covers 14 residues. In germline, CDR1 is SEHNR, CDR2 FQNEAQ (reference sequence). V was shortened by 2 bases and J by 4 bases, with 10 bases between the two germline ends. CDR3 nucleotide sequence: TGTGCCAGCAGCTTATTGGGAGGCGCAGATACGCAGTATTTT. Its protein is CASSLLGGADTQYF.

Many counts were recorded for this clonotype. This sequence joins TRBV5-1 and TRBJ2-7; 9 bases line up with TRBD1. There are 18 residues in the CDR3. The germline V gene has CDR1 SGHRS and CDR2 YFSETQ. Unmatched junction bases numbered 11, after V lost 1 base and J lost 0 bases. CDR3 nucleotides: TGCGCCAGCAGCTTGATGGGACAGGGCCGATTTAGCTCCTACGAGCAGTACTTC. Translating it yields CASSLMGQGRFSSYEQYF.

This sequence joins TRBV7-2 and TRBJ1-3; D ambiguous. Germline V gene data show CDR1 as SGHTA and CDR2 as FQGNSA. The CDR3 has 17 residues. Trimming left V 2 bases short and J 0 bases short, with 14 bases between. CDR3 loop: CASSLSWGASSGNTIYF. The CDR3 DNA sequence: TGTGCCAGCAGCTTATCCTGGGGTGCCAGCTCTGGAAACACCATATATTTT.

About this clonotype: One end of the junction fails to match germline, which may point to a read error. The chain recombines TRBV6-1 with TRBJ1-3, with TRBD1 as a possible D gene (5 bases). The CDR3 length is 14 residues. Germline V gene lookup returns CDR1 MNHNS and CDR2 SASEGT. The CDR3 DNA reads as TGTGCCAGCAGTGATCTGGGCCCCACGGACACCGTATATTTT. It yields the protein CASSDLGPTDTVYF.

Of note for this clonotype: A read error is possible here, since a much larger clone lies one base away. The chain links TRBV28 to TRBJ2-5; D is uncertain. V was shortened by 4 bases and J by 0 bases, with 12 bases between the two germline ends. Germline V gene data show CDR1 as MDHEN and CDR2 as SYDVKM. The CDR3 has 15 residues. Here the CDR3 DNA reads TGTGCCAGCAGTTCCCGTATGGGGTACCAAGAGACCCAGTACTTC. Encoded protein: CASSSRMGYQETQYF.

This clonotype has more than one count but fewer than ten. The chain recombines TRBV15 with TRBJ1-5; the D is unclear. Germline V gives CDR1 LNHNV, CDR2 YYDKDF (reference sequence). The CDR3 consists of 17 residues. V was cut by 0 bases and J by 1 base, with 13 bases left in between. In nucleotides, the CDR3 is TGTGCCACCAGCAGAGATTGGGCGGGGTCGAGCAATCAGCCCCAGCATTTT. Translating it yields CATSRDWAGSSNQPQHF. The full variable domain, completed using reference TRBV15 and TRBJ1-5, is DAMVIQNPRYQVTQFGKPVTLSCSQTLNHNVMYWYQQKSSQAPKLLFHYYDKDFNNEADTPDNFQSRRPNTSFCFLDIRSPGLGDTAMYLCATSRDWAGSSNQPQHFGDGTRLSIL.

The CDR3 bases are TGTGCCAGCAGTTACTCTTCCAGGGGGACCAACTATGAGCAGTTCTTC. This encodes CASSYSSRGTNYEQFF. V gene TRBV6-2 or TRBV6-3 combines with J gene TRBJ2-1; 7 bases align to TRBD1. Germline V CDR1 and CDR2: MNHEY, SVGEGT. The length of the CDR3 is 16 residues. Trimming removed 0 bases from V and 8 bases from J; junction bases left unmatched: 10.

This clonotype occurred a few times. A single base separates this from a much larger clone, so it may be a read error. V is TRBV12-3 or TRBV12-4 and J is TRBJ1-2; tentatively, D is TRBD1 (5 bases). Trimming removed 3 bases at V and 4 bases at J, with 9 bases between. The CDR3 sequence is 13 residues long. The CDR3: CASSFEGSYGYTF. The CDR3 DNA reads as TGTGCCAGCAGTTTTGAGGGGTCCTATGGCTACACCTTC.

Details on this clonotype: At one end, the junction sequence differs from germline, possibly due to a read error. The V call is TRBV18, the J call TRBJ2-3; D remains unclear. The CDR3 runs to 15 residues. Germline values: CDR1 KGHSH, CDR2 LQKENI. Written as DNA, the CDR3 is TGTGCCAGCCAACCACAGAGACAAAACACAGATCCGCAGTATTTT. Translating gives CASQPQRQNTDPQYF.

The chain uses TRBV6-1 and TRBJ1-2; D is unclear. CDR3 length equals 14 residues. V shed 2 bases and J shed 5 bases, with 12 bases lying between them. Germline CDR1 MNHNS, CDR2 SASEGT. Here the CDR3 reads CASSENPSLYGYTF. The CDR3 DNA reads TGTGCCAGCAGTGAAAACCCTTCCCTATATGGCTACACCTTC.

V is TRBV20-1 and J is TRBJ1-5; D not resolved. The germline CDR1 and CDR2 sequences are DFQATT and SNEGSKA (reference sequence). The CDR3 length is 13 residues. With 3 bases removed from V and 3 bases from J, the gap between germline ends came to 9 bases. DNA of the CDR3: TGCAGTGCTAGCGGCGGCTTCAATCAGCCCCAGCATTTT. As protein: CSASGGFNQPQHF.

This clonotype came up a few times. The chain couples TRBV12-3 or TRBV12-4 to TRBJ2-3; D unresolved. The length of the CDR3 is 14 residues. The ends were cut back, 7 bases at V and 2 bases at J, with 13 bases in the middle. The CDR3: CASNHDGPTDTQYF. The DNA for the CDR3 is TGTGCCAGCAATCACGACGGCCCCACAGATACGCAGTATTTT.

This clonotype was picked up many times. V usage is TRBV20-1 and J usage is TRBJ1-2; no definite D call. Deletions cut 3 bases from V and 4 bases from J, with 6 bases between. The CDR3 is 11 amino acids. Germline assignment: CDR1 DFQATT and CDR2 SNEGSKA (reference sequence). The CDR3 DNA is TGCAGTGCTAGCCAGGTCTATGGCTACACCTTC. It codes for CSASQVYGYTF.